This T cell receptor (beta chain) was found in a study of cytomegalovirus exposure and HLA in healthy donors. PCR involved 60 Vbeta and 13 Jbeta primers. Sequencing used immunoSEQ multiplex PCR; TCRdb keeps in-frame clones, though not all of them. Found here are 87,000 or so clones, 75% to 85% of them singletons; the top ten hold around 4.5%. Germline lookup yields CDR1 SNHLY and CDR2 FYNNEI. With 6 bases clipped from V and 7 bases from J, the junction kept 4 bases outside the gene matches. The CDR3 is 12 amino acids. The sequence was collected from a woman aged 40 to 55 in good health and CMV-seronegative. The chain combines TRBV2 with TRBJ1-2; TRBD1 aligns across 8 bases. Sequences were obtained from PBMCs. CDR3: CASRQGAVGYTF. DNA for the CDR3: TGTGCCAGCAGGCAGGGGGCTGTTGGCTACACCTTC.